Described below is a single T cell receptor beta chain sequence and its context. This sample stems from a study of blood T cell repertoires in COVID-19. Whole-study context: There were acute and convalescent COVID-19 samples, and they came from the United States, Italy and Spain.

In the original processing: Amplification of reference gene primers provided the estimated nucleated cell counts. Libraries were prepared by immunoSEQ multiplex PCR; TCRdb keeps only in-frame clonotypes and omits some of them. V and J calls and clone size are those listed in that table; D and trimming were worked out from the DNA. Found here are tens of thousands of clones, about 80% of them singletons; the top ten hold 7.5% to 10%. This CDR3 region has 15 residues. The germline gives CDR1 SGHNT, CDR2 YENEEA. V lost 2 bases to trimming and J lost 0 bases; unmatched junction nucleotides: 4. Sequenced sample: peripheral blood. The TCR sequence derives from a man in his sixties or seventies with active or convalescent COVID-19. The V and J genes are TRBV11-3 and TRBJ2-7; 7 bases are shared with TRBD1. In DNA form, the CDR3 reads TGTGCCAGCAGCTTAATAGGGGGCACCTCCTACGAGCAGTACTTC. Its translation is CASSLIGGTSYEQYF. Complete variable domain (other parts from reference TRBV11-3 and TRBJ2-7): EAGVVQSPRYKIIEKKQPVAFWCNPISGHNTLYWYLQNLGQGPELLIRYENEEAVDDSQLPKDRFSAERLKGVDSTLKIQPAELGDSAVYLCASSLIGGTSYEQYFGPGTRLTVT.